This T cell receptor (beta chain) stems from a study of molecular identifiers for immune sequencing clone quantification. Overall study findings and caveats: Shared barcodes on identical TCR molecules could underestimate the sizes of highly expanded clones.

Regarding this clonotype: As yet, its antigen is unknown. The junction differs from germline at one of its ends, possibly a read error.

Germline CDR1 and CDR2: SGDLS and YYNGEE. This CDR3 region has 13 residues. Previously described methods with listed TCR primers produced the bulk TCR libraries. TCRdb itself ran the PCR reads through MiXCR, one entry per CDR3 protein. Altogether about 640,000 distinct CDR3 sequences are present, about 20% being singletons, with the ten largest covering 0.85% to 0.9%. CD8+CD4-CCR7+CD45RA+ cells were sorted as naive CD8 T cells. The rearrangement links TRBV9 to TRBJ2-2; possibly TRBD2 for D (5 bases). The origin of this receptor is a human donor in good health. Some libraries in this study had Jurkat cell RNA spiked in. The sequenced sample consisted of naive CD8+ T cells from blood, with Jurkat cell RNA spiked in. Subset indicated: FACS-sorted CD8+CD4-CCR7+CD45RA+ naive T cells. In DNA form, the CDR3 reads TGTGCCAGCAGCCCCCCGAGGACCGGGGAGCTGCTTTTT. It encodes CASSPPRTGELLF.